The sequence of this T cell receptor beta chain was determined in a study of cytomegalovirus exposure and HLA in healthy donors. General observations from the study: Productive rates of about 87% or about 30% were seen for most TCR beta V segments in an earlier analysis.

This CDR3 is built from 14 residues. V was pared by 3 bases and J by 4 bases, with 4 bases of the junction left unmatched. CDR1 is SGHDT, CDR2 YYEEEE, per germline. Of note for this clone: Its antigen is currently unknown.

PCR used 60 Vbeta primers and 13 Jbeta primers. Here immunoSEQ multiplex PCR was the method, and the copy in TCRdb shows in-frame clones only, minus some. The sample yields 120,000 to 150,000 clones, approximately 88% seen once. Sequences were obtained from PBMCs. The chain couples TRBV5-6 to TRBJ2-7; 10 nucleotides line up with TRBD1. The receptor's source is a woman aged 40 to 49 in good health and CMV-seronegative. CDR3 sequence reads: CASSSGQGSYEQYF. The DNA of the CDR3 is TGTGCCAGCAGCTCGGGACAGGGGTCGTACGAGCAGTACTTC. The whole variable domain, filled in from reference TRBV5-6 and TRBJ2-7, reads DAGVTQSPTHLIKTRGQQVTLRCSPKSGHDTVSWYQQALGQGPQFIFQYYEEEERQRGNFPDRFSGHQFPNYSSELNVNALLLGDSALYLCASSSGQGSYEQYFGPGTRLTVT.